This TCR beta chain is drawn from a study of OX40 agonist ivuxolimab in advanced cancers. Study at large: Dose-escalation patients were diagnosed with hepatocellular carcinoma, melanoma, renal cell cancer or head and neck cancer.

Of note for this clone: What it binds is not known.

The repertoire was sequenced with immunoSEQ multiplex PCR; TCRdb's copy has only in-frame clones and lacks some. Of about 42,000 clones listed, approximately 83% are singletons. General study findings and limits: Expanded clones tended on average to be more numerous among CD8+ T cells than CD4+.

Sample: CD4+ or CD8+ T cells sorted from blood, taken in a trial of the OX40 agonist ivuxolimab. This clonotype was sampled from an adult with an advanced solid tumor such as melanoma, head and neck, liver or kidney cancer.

CDR3 DNA: TGTGCCTGGAGTGTTCAGGGAAAGCACGCCGGGGAGCTGTTTTTT. Its protein is CAWSVQGKHAGELFF. The rearrangement joins TRBV30 to TRBJ2-2, with D maybe TRBD1 (5 bases). CDR3 length: 15 residues. Trimming stripped 0 bases from V and 6 bases from J, with 14 bases between. Germline CDR1 reads GTSNPN; CDR2 reads SVGIG (reference sequence).